This passage covers 26 T cell receptor beta chains from one sample sequenced in a study of regulatory T cells in long-lasting Graves disease. iRepertoire HTBI primers and Arm-PCR of CDR3 regions built TCR beta libraries. TCRdb passed the multiplex PCR reads through MiXCR, listing each CDR3 protein once. The sample carries about 220,000 distinct CDR3 sequences, approximately 19% recorded once. Documented time point: newly diagnosed GD, antithyroid drugs for less than 3 months. Following extraction of RNA from PBMCs, that RNA was used to make the TCR library. Another study also made use of these data, one on T cells in Graves' hyperthyroidism and ophthalmopathy.

The source was peripheral blood mononuclear cells (PBMCs), collected at new diagnosis, from a patient treated with antithyroid drugs. The receptors originated from a woman in her 30s with Graves disease.

This chain links TRBV19 with TRBJ1-6; D is undetermined. Per the germline V gene, CDR1 is LNHDA and CDR2 is SQIVND (reference sequence). This CDR3 contains 13 residues. The V end lost 7 bases, the J end lost 7 bases, and 11 bases lay between the germline ends. CDR3 residues: CASMPRGNSPLHF. The DNA of the CDR3 is TGTGCCAGTATGCCGCGTGGCAATTCACCCCTCCACTTT.

The CDR3 bases are TGCAGTGCCACGCTATGGGAGGGACGGGAGACCCAGTACTTC. As protein: CSATLWEGRETQYF. V gene TRBV20-1 combines with J gene TRBJ2-5, with 7 bases lining up with TRBD2. This CDR3 is built from 14 residues. Trimming cost V 6 bases and J 5 bases; bases outside gene matches: 12. In germline, CDR1 is DFQATT, CDR2 SNEGSKA (reference sequence).

V and J are TRBV20-1 and TRBJ2-7, with D tentatively TRBD1 (6 bases). V shed 3 bases and J shed 4 bases, with 16 bases lying between them. Germline CDR1 reads DFQATT; CDR2 reads SNEGSKA (reference sequence). The CDR3 covers 14 residues. Here the CDR3 DNA reads TGCAGTGCTAGTGGGGGCAGGGTACTATACGAGCAGTACTTC. The encoded protein is CSASGGRVLYEQYF.

This clonotype was counted ten times or more. The chain carries TRBV9 and TRBJ1-1; D remains ambiguous. Germline V gives CDR1 SGDLS, CDR2 YYNGEE. This CDR3 has 13 amino acids. Trimming stripped 0 bases from V and 0 bases from J, with 3 bases between. The CDR3 spells CASSVDLNTEAFF. As DNA, the CDR3 is TGTGCCAGCAGCGTAGACTTGAACACTGAAGCTTTCTTT.

With respect to this clonotype: This probably arose from a read error, given a far larger clone one base away. The chain carries TRBV12-3 or TRBV12-4 and TRBJ1-2, with 11 bases fitting TRBD1. The CDR3 runs 15 residues. CDR3 bases: TGTGCCGGCAGCGGACAGGGGGCTCAGAGCTATGGCTACACCTTC. This gives the protein CAGSGQGAQSYGYTF.

This clonotype was found many times. The rearrangement joins TRBV6-1 to TRBJ1-5, with D uncertain. The length of the CDR3 is 13 residues. Trimming left V 3 bases short and J 3 bases short, with 6 bases between. The germline V gene encodes CDR1 MNHNS and CDR2 SASEGT. The chain's CDR3 is CASSDRTNQPQHF. CDR3 nucleotide sequence: TGTGCCAGCAGTGACAGGACCAATCAGCCCCAGCATTTT.

The rearrangement uses TRBV28 and TRBJ1-5; D is unclear. CDR1 is MDHEN, CDR2 SYDVKM, per germline. The V end was cut by 2 bases, the J end by 6 bases, with 14 bases between. This CDR3 has 15 residues. The DNA for the CDR3 is TGTGCCAGCAGTTTACGATCCCCTTACGGTCAGCCCCAGCATTTT. Its protein is CASSLRSPYGQPQHF.

This clonotype came up many times. V and J are TRBV2 and TRBJ2-2; TRBD1 matches 7 bases. The CDR3 spans 16 residues. The V gene's germline CDR1 is SNHLY and CDR2 FYNNEI. V lost 5 bases and J lost 5; bases outside the gene matches: 11. The CDR3 DNA sequence: TGTGCCAGCAGTAAAAGACAGGGAGAGGTGACCGGGGAGCTGTTTTTT. It codes for CASSKRQGEVTGELFF.

The CDR3 sequence is CASSLASTDTQYF. The CDR3 DNA is TGTGCCAGCAGCTTGGCTAGCACAGATACGCAGTATTTT. The rearrangement joins TRBV5-6 to TRBJ2-3; no reliable D call. The CDR3 is 13 amino acids. CDR1 and CDR2 (germline): SGHDT, YYEEEE. V shed 0 bases and J shed 0 bases, with 2 bases lying between them. Filled out from reference TRBV5-6 and TRBJ2-3, the complete variable domain reads DAGVTQSPTHLIKTRGQQVTLRCSPKSGHDTVSWYQQALGQGPQFIFQYYEEEERQRGNFPDRFSGHQFPNYSSELNVNALLLGDSALYLCASSLASTDTQYFGPGTRLTVL.

This clonotype was found a few times. This chain connects TRBV5-1 to TRBJ2-1; D ambiguous. The CDR3 length is 12 residues. Germline values: CDR1 SGHRS, CDR2 YFSETQ. Trimming left V 4 bases short and J 12 bases short, with 14 bases between. The CDR3 DNA reads TGCGCCAGCAGCCCCGGGTTGCAAGGGCAGTTCTTC. Protein product: CASSPGLQGQFF.

This clonotype was picked up many times. The chain joins TRBV6-1 to TRBJ2-1; 10 bases are shared with TRBD1. The CDR3 length is 15 residues. V lost 6 bases and J lost 4; bases outside the gene matches: 6. The V gene's germline CDR1 is MNHNS and CDR2 SASEGT. The CDR3 DNA sequence: TGTGCCAGCAGCCAGGGACAGGGGACTTACAATGAGCAGTTCTTC. It specifies CASSQGQGTYNEQFF.

In this sample, this clonotype turned up many times. The chain has TRBV28 and TRBJ2-3; D is possibly TRBD1 (6 bases). V dropped 2 bases and J dropped 5 bases, with 17 bases sitting between them. This CDR3 spans 16 amino acids. Germline CDR1 and CDR2: MDHEN and SYDVKM. CDR3 DNA: TGTGCCAGCAGTTTAGGGTACGTGGGGACAAAAGATACGCAGTATTTT. It specifies CASSLGYVGTKDTQYF.

This clonotype was found many times. This chain joins TRBV12-3 or TRBV12-4 and TRBJ2-7, with D perhaps matching TRBD2 (6 bases). V lost 8 bases and J 2 bases, leaving 16 bases between the germline ends. This CDR3 comprises 14 residues. The CDR3 sequence: CASQVGAGTYEQYF. The CDR3 coding sequence is TGTGCCAGCCAGGTAGGCGCGGGGACCTACGAGCAGTACTTC.

At least ten counts were recorded for this clonotype. The chain joins TRBV2 to TRBJ1-4; D remains ambiguous. V was cut by 6 bases and J by 10 bases, with 3 bases left in between. The germline V gene encodes CDR1 SNHLY and CDR2 FYNNEI. This CDR3 comprises 9 residues. CDR3 sequence (DNA): TGTGCCAGCAGCGTAAAACTGTTTTTT. It is translated as CASSVKLFF. The full variable domain, with the rest looked up from reference TRBV2 and TRBJ1-4, is EPEVTQTPSHQVTQMGQEVILRCVPISNHLYFYWYRQILGQKVEFLVSFYNNEISEKSEIFDDQFSVERPDGSNFTLKIRSTKLEDSAMYFCASSVKLFFGSGTQLSVL.

This clonotype was seen repeatedly, ten times or more. V and J are TRBV28 and TRBJ2-7; D remains unclear. Trimming stripped 5 bases from V and 3 bases from J, with 11 bases between. Looked up from germline, CDR1 is MDHEN and CDR2 is SYDVKM. The CDR3 totals 13 residues. CDR3 nucleotides: TGTGCCAGCAGTGAGGCAGACCTCTACGAGCAGTACTTC. Translated, it gives CASSEADLYEQYF.

The CDR3 DNA sequence: TGTGCCAGCAGCCCACCAGCGACAGGAGGCTACACCTTC. Translation gives CASSPPATGGYTF. The chain carries TRBV5-4 and TRBJ1-2; a possible D gene is TRBD1 (6 bases). This CDR3 is 13 amino acids long. V gave up 4 bases and J gave up 8 bases, with 15 bases separating them. Per the germline V gene, CDR1 is SGHNT and CDR2 is YYREEE (reference sequence).

This chain links TRBV5-4 with TRBJ1-1; D remains unclear. CDR1 is SGHNT, CDR2 YYREEE, per germline (reference sequence). V lost 5 bases and J lost 0, with 17 bases in between. This CDR3 has 16 residues. The chain's CDR3 is CASSPSMGYMNTEAFF. CDR3 in DNA: TGTGCCAGCAGTCCATCAATGGGCTACATGAACACTGAAGCTTTCTTT.

This clonotype has a count of ten or more. The V and J genes are TRBV6-5 and TRBJ2-1; perhaps TRBD2 as D (7 bases). With 2 bases removed from V and 15 bases from J, the gap between germline ends came to 20 bases. The CDR3 has 14 residues. From germline, CDR1 is MNHEY and CDR2 SVGAGI. The CDR3 DNA reads as TGTGCCAGCAGTTACCAGGATTCGCGGGGGCCGGTGTTCTTC. Encoded protein: CASSYQDSRGPVFF.

At least ten counts were recorded for this clonotype. The rearrangement links TRBV5-1 to TRBJ1-6; D ambiguous. This CDR3 comprises 17 residues. The germline CDR1 and CDR2 sequences are SGHRS and YFSETQ. Trimming pared 0 bases from V and 1 base from J, leaving 11 bases between. The CDR3 nucleotides are TGCGCCAGCAGCTTGGCGGCAGATGGGTCCTATAATTCACCCCTCCACTTT. It encodes CASSLAADGSYNSPLHF.

This clonotype was counted many times. J is TRBJ2-5 and V is TRBV2, with 8 bases that match TRBD1. CDR1 is SNHLY, CDR2 FYNNEI, per germline. The J segment lost 4 bases and the V segment lost 5 bases, leaving 9 bases of the junction unmatched. The CDR3 has 15 amino acids. The CDR3 region has the DNA TGTGCCAGCAGTCTCTACCCCGGACAGGGAGAGACCCAGTACTTC. The encoded protein is CASSLYPGQGETQYF.

This clonotype came up a few times. J is TRBJ2-2 and V is TRBV28; 8 nucleotides align to TRBD2. V gave up 3 bases and J gave up 14 bases; unmatched junction bases: 11. This CDR3 is built from 14 residues. CDR1 MDHEN and CDR2 SYDVKM come from the germline V gene. As DNA, the CDR3 is TGTGCCAGCAGTTTGACTAGCGCCACCGGGGGACTGTTTTTT. It encodes CASSLTSATGGLFF.

This clonotype was observed many times. This chain uses TRBV6-5 with TRBJ1-5, with TRBD1 matching over 11 bases. Per the germline V gene, CDR1 is MNHEY and CDR2 is SVGAGI. V shed 1 base, J shed 6 bases, and the junction held 8 bases outside the gene matches. The CDR3 is 17 residues long. The CDR3 sequence is CASSYYLGQGDAQPQHF. CDR3 bases: TGTGCCAGCAGTTACTATTTGGGACAGGGGGACGCTCAGCCCCAGCATTTT.

In this sample, this clonotype turned up many times. The chain couples TRBV18 to TRBJ1-3, with D unclear. Germline lookup yields CDR1 KGHSH and CDR2 LQKENI. The CDR3 has 14 amino acids. Trimming cost V 1 base and J 1 base, with 5 bases left between them. CDR3 residues: CASSPQGSGNTIYF. For the CDR3, the DNA is TGTGCCAGCTCACCACAGGGATCTGGAAACACCATATATTTT.

This clonotype has more than one count but fewer than ten. This chain links TRBV6-2 or TRBV6-3 with TRBJ2-1; D remains ambiguous. Looked up from germline, CDR1 is MNHEY and CDR2 is SVGEGT. CDR3 length equals 11 residues. Deletions cut 6 bases from V and 9 bases from J, with 9 bases between. The CDR3 loop is CASSLWLEQFF. The CDR3 nucleotides are TGTGCCAGCAGCCTCTGGCTTGAGCAGTTCTTC.

This clonotype was picked up many times. This chain uses TRBV28 with TRBJ1-4; possible D gene TRBD1, 5 bases. This CDR3 has 13 amino acids. In germline, CDR1 is MDHEN, CDR2 SYDVKM. The ends were cut back, 7 bases at V and 2 bases at J, with 8 bases in the middle. Here the CDR3 reads CASKAGTNEKLFF. Here the CDR3 DNA reads TGTGCCAGCAAAGCAGGGACTAATGAAAAACTGTTTTTT.

In its sample, this clonotype was seen many times. V usage is TRBV7-3 and J usage is TRBJ1-1; no clear D. The V gene's germline CDR1 is SGHTA and CDR2 FQGTGA. Trimming removed 1 base at V and 3 bases at J, with 12 bases between. The CDR3 is 15 amino acids. The CDR3 here is CASSLIPGGYTEAFF. DNA for the CDR3: TGTGCCAGCAGCTTAATCCCGGGAGGGTACACTGAAGCTTTCTTT.